The present TCR beta chain was sequenced within a study of blood T cells in healthy people across ages (dated by TCRdb to between 2015 and 2017). Describing the broader study: In model experiments, template switching captured roughly one uniquely barcoded TCR beta cDNA molecule for every two T cells. To track age-related changes in TCR beta repertoire diversity, the study relied on deep sequencing normalized with unique cDNA molecular identifiers. Four age groups were formed from the donors: young (average approximately 15 years), middle-aged (around 40), aged (more than 55) and long-lived (roughly 88). Two additional independent replicas of 1 million unique cDNA reads from the same blood draw were analyzed for two donors (one aged 18 to 29 and one aged 80 or older). Overall results and qualifications from the work: Observed TCR beta diversity per million T cells fell roughly linearly with age, and a significant reduction was already apparent by age around 40. The CMV infection status of donors was not known, potentially confounding age-related changes in expanded clonotypes. Compared with the aged group, the long-lived group had more naive CD4+ T cells, fewer expanded clones and increased TCR diversity, a pattern suggesting age selection. Total diversity estimates from one million sequenced T cells were considered lower bounds and underestimates. There was a strong correlation between observed TCR beta diversity and the percentage of naive T cells measured by flow cytometry. Bulk unsorted PBMC profiling prevented conclusive comparison of naive and antigen-experienced compartments.

This clonotype is a singleton in its sample. Its antigen has not been determined. It has no much larger one-base neighbor in the sample; base qualities were not kept. Library construction relied on 5' RACE. This sample was sequenced with an Illumina HiSeq 2500. A second roughly 7 to 11 cycle PCR used a sample-barcoded 5' primer and a J-beta primer mix. A unique molecular identifier was introduced onto each TCR beta cDNA molecule by a template-switch 5' adaptor carrying 12 random nucleotides. Each sample yielded at least 2.5 million CDR3-containing paired-end reads. All of the RNA was converted into first-strand cDNA using the Mint cDNA synthesis kit, with a TRBC-specific oligonucleotide serving as the primer. After uracil-DNA glycosylase treatment, a first 18-cycle PCR used universal primers M1SS and BC2_uni_R on all cDNA. The authors processed their data as follows. Each sample was normalized by randomly selecting 1 million high-quality reads, each carrying a distinct molecular identifier. Instead of being binned into consensus sequences, reads with shared molecular identifiers were discarded. MiTCR, with a Q25 quality threshold and the strictest error-elimination algorithm, was used for CDR3 identification, clonotype clustering and error correction. A nonparametric unseen species model with Euler transformation was used to estimate a lower bound on total TCR beta diversity. The public reads were reanalyzed by TCRdb: fastp trimming at Q25, MiXCR alignment, in-frame beta chains only. When rows share a CDR3 protein, they turn into one entry using the most common DNA and genes. What appears here as the V and J calls and clone size reflects TCRdb's work, not the paper's. Recorded for this sample are around 700,000 distinct CDR3 sequences; around 25% of them occurred a single time. More than 8% of the sample is in the top ten clones.

Taken from the germline V gene, the CDR1 and CDR2 loops are MDHEN and SYDVKM. The CDR3, from cysteine to phenylalanine, totals 17 residues. This entry keeps only the CDR3 DNA: 51 bases, framed from base 1. Trimming costs V 8 bases and J 0 bases, and their ends lie 20 bases apart. Donors were a few dozen systemically healthy Caucasian individuals from Russia aged roughly 6 to 95 years. Each donor gave ten milliliters of peripheral blood, collected into EDTA-treated Vacutainer tubes. Ficoll-Paque density-gradient centrifugation was used to isolate PBMCs, with at least 7 million obtained per sample. Total RNA was extracted from PBMCs with Trizol reagent, with at least 6 micrograms obtained per sample. For every donor, flow cytometry on a PBMC aliquot measured the percentage of naive CD45RAhigh/CD27high T cells. These data were also filed under a second study, of T cells of mothers and their children. The second study's authors report: Donors were nine systemically healthy Caucasian individuals: three mothers and their six children. cDNA synthesis used all of the extracted RNA, with 1.5 ug of RNA in each 15 ul reaction. In the second PCR, the M1S primer added sample barcodes and 2-4 random nucleotides. Over 8 million TCR beta CDR3 reads came from each mother, compared with approximately 3 million reads from each child. TCR recombination output is similarly shaped by thymic selection in related and unrelated pairs, with a minor effect exerted by inherited differences. Normalized repertoire overlap in related mother-child pairs was always slightly higher than in unrelated mother-child pairs, but the difference was never significant. No persistent microchimeric T cell clones were found, with a detection sensitivity of approximately 100 clones per million clonotypes. Deep NGS was used in the study to compare the TCR beta repertoires of mothers and children and to look for features that separate related mother-child pairs from unrelated individuals. On average, the children were about 10 +/- 4 years old, while the mothers were roughly 36 +/- 4 years old. After adapters were ligated using NEBNext reagents, the libraries underwent 100+100 nt paired-end sequencing on an Illumina HiSeq 2000. To avoid cross-contamination, the mother libraries and the child libraries were prepared a month apart and sequenced in separate runs. Each donor had between roughly 450,000 and 2,300,000 distinct TCR beta clonotypes identified. Naive TCR beta clonotypes were estimated from low-frequency clonotypes matched to each donor's FACS-determined naive share, without sorting.

The sequence was collected from a boy aged 10-17 years in good health. Sequenced: blood. The receptor chain draws on TRBV28 and TRBJ2-1; the best D guess is TRBD2, with 6 bases matching. The bases are TGTGCCAGCCTCTCCACCTTGGGGGGTGACTCCTACAATGAGCAGTTCTTC. Its product reads: CASLSTLGGDSYNEQFF.